This T cell receptor (beta chain) emerged from a study of blood T cell repertoires in COVID-19. Study information: From the United States, Italy and Spain came samples of acute and convalescent COVID-19. The analysed material was cDNA or gDNA that came from T cells, B-cell-depleted T cells, or PBMCs.

Methods used by the authors: Quantification of nucleated cells was approximated via reference gene primer amplification. Sequencing was performed with immunoSEQ multiplex PCR; in TCRdb, only in-frame clones are kept and a portion is missing. V and J calls and clone size are given by that table; D and trimming were obtained from the DNA. The repertoire holds about 280,000 clones, with about 85% as singletons. With 1 base clipped from V and 4 bases from J, the junction kept 5 bases outside the gene matches. The CDR3 runs to 15 residues. Germline lookup yields CDR1 SGHNT and CDR2 YYREEE (reference sequence).

The chain uses TRBV5-4 and TRBJ1-2; 9 bases agree with TRBD1. The sequence was obtained from a human donor in a cohort sampled during active COVID-19. Material for sequencing was peripheral blood. This chain's CDR3 is CASSLKTGGVYGYTF. The CDR3, as DNA: TGTGCCAGCAGCTTGAAAACAGGGGGCGTCTATGGCTACACCTTC.